The following is a TCR beta chain sequence with its context. The data originate from a study of cytotoxic CD8 clonotypes in ibrutinib-treated CLL. Trimming cost V 0 bases and J 5 bases, with 12 bases left between them. The CDR3 has 14 amino acids. The germline CDR1 and CDR2 sequences are SGDLS and YYNGEE. The data were produced by immunoSEQ multiplex PCR, yet TCRdb's version contains in-frame clones alone and is incomplete. The sample contains about 140,000 clones, 80% of which appear only once. V usage is TRBV9 and J usage is TRBJ2-7; D gene ambiguous. The origin of this receptor is a human donor with chronic lymphocytic leukemia. The starting material was PBMCs, obtained after 36 months of ibrutinib treatment. CDR3 DNA: TGTGCCAGCAGCGTAGGTAGTCTTACCGACGAGCAGTACTTC. Translation: CASSVGSLTDEQYF.